The entry that follows covers one T cell receptor (beta chain) sequence. This entry belongs to a study of T cell responses to AZD1222 COVID-19 vaccine. Germline V gene data show CDR1 as SGHKS and CDR2 as YYEKEE (reference sequence). V was trimmed by 2 bases and J by 5 bases, leaving 13 bases between them. CDR3 length: 14 residues. TCRdb's copy holds only in-frame clones and misses some; the assay was immunoSEQ multiplex PCR. The table shows some 140,000 clones, with approximately 92% occurring only once. The chain is built from TRBV5-5 and TRBJ1-1; D perhaps matches TRBD1 (5 bases). The sequences come from peripheral blood, collected on day 0 of AZD1222 vaccination. This TCR came from an adult in good health. In DNA, the CDR3 is TGTGCCAGCAGCTTTCCCGGGGGGGTGACTGAAGCTTTCTTT. Encoded protein: CASSFPGGVTEAFF. Full variable domain (rest looked up from reference TRBV5-5 and TRBJ1-1): DAGVTQSPTHLIKTRGQQVTLRCSPISGHKSVSWYQQVLGQGPQFIFQYYEKEERGRGNFPDRFSARQFPNYSSELNVNALLLGDSALYLCASSFPGGVTEAFFGQGTRLTVV.